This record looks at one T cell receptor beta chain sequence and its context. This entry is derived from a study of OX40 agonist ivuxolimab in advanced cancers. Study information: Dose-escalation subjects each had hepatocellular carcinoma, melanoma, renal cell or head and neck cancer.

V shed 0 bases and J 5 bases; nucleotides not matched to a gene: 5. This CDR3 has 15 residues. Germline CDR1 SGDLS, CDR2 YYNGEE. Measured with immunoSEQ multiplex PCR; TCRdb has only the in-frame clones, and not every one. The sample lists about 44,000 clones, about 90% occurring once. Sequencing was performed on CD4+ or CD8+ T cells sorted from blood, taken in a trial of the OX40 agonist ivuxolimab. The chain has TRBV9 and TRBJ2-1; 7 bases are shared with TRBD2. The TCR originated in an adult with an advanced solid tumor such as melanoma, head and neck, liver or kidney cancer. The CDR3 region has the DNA TGTGCCAGCAGCGTAGGCGGGAGACCCCACAATGAGCAGTTCTTC. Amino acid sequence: CASSVGGRPHNEQFF.